Below, one T cell receptor beta chain is given with its context. The germline gives CDR1 SNHLY, CDR2 FYNNEI. The V and J ends lost 4 bases and 5 bases respectively, with 14 bases between them. The CDR3 sequence is 14 residues long. These data come from a study of blood T cell repertoires in COVID-19. The table came from immunoSEQ multiplex PCR; TCRdb's copy has only in-frame clones and leaves some out. Altogether nearly 100,000 clones are present, about 88% being singletons, with the ten largest covering more than 1.5%. This clonotype originated in an elderly man with acute or convalescent COVID-19. The sequenced material came from peripheral blood. The chain employs TRBV2 and TRBJ2-5; D possibly corresponds to TRBD1 (5 bases). CDR3 DNA: TGTGCCAGCAGTGTCCAAGGGGTGGATGAGACCCAGTACTTC. Its translation is CASSVQGVDETQYF.